These 4 T cell receptor beta chains were all obtained from the same sample, sequenced in a study of beta chain features in type 1 diabetes. Sequenced material consisted of expressed TCRB transcripts (all of the isolated RNA was reverse transcribed). The table came from immunoSEQ multiplex PCR; TCRdb's copy has only in-frame clones and leaves some out. The sample records about 320,000 clones, 14% being singletons. Sample: central memory CD4+ T cells from blood. These TCRs come from a man aged 25 to 40 in good health.

V usage is TRBV7-2 and J usage is TRBJ1-3; 8 bases align to TRBD1. The germline gives CDR1 SGHTA, CDR2 FQGNSA. CDR3 length: 14 amino acids. J lost 0 bases, V lost 7 bases, and 2 bases had no gene match. The CDR3 nucleotides read TGTGCCAGCAAGACAGGGGCCTCTGGAAACACCATATATTTT. Encoded protein: CASKTGASGNTIYF.

In the case of this clone: Mismatch with germline at one junction end may stem from a read error. The chain's CDR3 is CASSLLQGLRETQYF. CDR3 bases: TGTGCTAGCAGCTTGTTACAGGGGTTGAGGGAGACCCAGTACTTC. The chain links TRBV7-7 to TRBJ2-5; 7 bases map to TRBD1. CDR1 SSHAT and CDR2 FNYEAQ come from the germline V gene (reference sequence). This CDR3 has 15 residues.

The rearrangement links TRBV29-1 to TRBJ1-5, with TRBD1 matching 10 bases. V dropped 4 bases and J dropped 6; count of bases not matched to a gene: 3. Germline V gives CDR1 SQVTM, CDR2 ANQGSEA. The CDR3 totals 13 residues. The DNA of the CDR3 is TGCAGCGTTGGGGACAGGGGCTCTCAGCCCCAGCATTTT. As protein: CSVGDRGSQPQHF. Variable domain in full (rest from reference TRBV29-1 and TRBJ1-5): SAVISQKPSRDICQRGTSLTIQCQVDSQVTMMFWYRQQPGQSLTLIATANQGSEATYESGFVIDKFPISRPNLTFSTLTVSNMSPEDSSIYLCSVGDRGSQPQHFGDGTRLSIL.

The rearrangement joins TRBV4-3 to TRBJ2-3; TRBD2 matches at 9 bases. The CDR3 loop spans 16 amino acids. With 1 base clipped from V and 2 bases from J, the junction kept 4 bases outside the gene matches. CDR1 is LGHNA, CDR2 YSLEER, per germline. The CDR3 DNA reads as TGCGCCAGCAGCCAAGGGGCGGGGGGGAACACAGATACGCAGTATTTT. It specifies CASSQGAGGNTDTQYF.